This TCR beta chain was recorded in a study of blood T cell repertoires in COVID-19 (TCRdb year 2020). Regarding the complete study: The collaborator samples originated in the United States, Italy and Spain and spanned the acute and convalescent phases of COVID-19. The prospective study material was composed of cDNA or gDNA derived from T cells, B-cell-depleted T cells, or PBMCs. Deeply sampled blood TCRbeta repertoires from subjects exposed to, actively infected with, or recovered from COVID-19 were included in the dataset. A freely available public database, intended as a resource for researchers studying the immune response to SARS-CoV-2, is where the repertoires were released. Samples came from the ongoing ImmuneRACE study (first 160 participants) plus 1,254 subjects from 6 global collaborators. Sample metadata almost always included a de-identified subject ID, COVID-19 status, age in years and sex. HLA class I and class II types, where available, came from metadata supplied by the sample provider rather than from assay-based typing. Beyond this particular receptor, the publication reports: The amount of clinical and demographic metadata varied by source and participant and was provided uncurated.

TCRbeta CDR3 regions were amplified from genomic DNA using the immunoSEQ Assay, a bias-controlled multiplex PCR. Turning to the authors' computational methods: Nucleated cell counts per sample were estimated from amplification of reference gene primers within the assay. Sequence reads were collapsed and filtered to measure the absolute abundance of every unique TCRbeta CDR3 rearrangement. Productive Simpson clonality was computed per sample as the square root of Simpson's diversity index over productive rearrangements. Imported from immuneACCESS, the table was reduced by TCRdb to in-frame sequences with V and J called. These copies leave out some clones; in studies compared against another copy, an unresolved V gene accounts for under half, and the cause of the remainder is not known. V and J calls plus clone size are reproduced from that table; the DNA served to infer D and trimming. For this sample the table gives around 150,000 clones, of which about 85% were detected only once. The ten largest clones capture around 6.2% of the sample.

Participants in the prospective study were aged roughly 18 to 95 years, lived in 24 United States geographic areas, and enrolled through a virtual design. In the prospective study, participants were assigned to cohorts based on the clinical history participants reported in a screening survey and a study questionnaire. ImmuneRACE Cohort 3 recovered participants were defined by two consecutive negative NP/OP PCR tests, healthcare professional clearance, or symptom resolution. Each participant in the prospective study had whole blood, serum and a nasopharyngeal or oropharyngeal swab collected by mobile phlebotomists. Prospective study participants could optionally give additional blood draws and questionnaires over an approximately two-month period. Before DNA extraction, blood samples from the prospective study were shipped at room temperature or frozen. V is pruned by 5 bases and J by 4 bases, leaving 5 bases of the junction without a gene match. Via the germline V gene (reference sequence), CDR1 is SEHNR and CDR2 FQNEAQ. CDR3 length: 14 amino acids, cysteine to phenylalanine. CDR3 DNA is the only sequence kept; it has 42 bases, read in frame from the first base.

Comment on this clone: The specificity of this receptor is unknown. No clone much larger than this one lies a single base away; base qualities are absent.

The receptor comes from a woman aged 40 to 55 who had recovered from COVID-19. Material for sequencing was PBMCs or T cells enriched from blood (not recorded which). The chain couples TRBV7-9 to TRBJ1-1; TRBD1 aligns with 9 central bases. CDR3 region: CASSGTGSGTEAFF. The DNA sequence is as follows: TGTGCCAGCAGCGGGACAGGGTCGGGCACTGAAGCTTTCTTT.